These 25 T cell receptor beta chains originate from one sample sequenced in a study of T cell responses to AZD1222 COVID-19 vaccine. The protocol was immunoSEQ multiplex PCR, while the TCRdb copy is restricted to in-frame clones and leaves out a portion. The sample comprises more than 150,000 clones, approximately 90% of which are singletons, and about 1.4% rests with the top ten. The material was peripheral blood, obtained 28 days after the second AZD1222 dose. Every receptor here comes from an adult who received the AZD1222 COVID-19 vaccine.

The chain couples TRBV7-2 to TRBJ1-6; maybe TRBD1 (6 bases). V gave up 3 bases and J gave up 7 bases, with 16 bases separating them. The CDR3 consists of 16 residues. Germline CDR1 SGHTA, CDR2 FQGNSA. CDR3 protein: CASSLGTGRRNSPLHF. The DNA of the CDR3 is TGTGCCAGCAGCTTGGGCACAGGGCGCAGGAATTCACCCCTCCACTTT. Full variable domain (outside the CDR3, taken from reference TRBV7-2 and TRBJ1-6): GAGVSQSPSNKVTEKGKDVELRCDPISGHTALYWYRQSLGQGLEFLIYFQGNSAPDKSGLPSDRFSAERTGGSVSTLTIQRTQQEDSAVYLCASSLGTGRRNSPLHFGNGTRLTVT.

This clone has a single count. V and J are TRBV2 and TRBJ2-3; the D is unclear. CDR3 length equals 13 residues. Trimming took 8 bases from V and 4 from J, leaving 13 bases between them. Germline assignment: CDR1 SNHLY and CDR2 FYNNEI. CDR3 DNA sequence: TGTGCCAGCCTCCGAGAGGTTGCAGATACGCAGTATTTT. Translated: CASLREVADTQYF.

The chain couples TRBV6-4 to TRBJ1-2; D is unclear. From germline, CDR1 is MRHNA and CDR2 SNTAGT. Trimming removed 1 base at V and 8 bases at J, with 8 bases between. The CDR3 totals 12 residues. The CDR3 is CASSDLGLGYTF. The CDR3 DNA sequence: TGTGCCAGCAGTGACTTAGGACTCGGCTACACCTTC.

This clone was seen a few times. The chain has TRBV5-5 and TRBJ1-2, with D possibly matching TRBD1 (5 bases). This CDR3 is built from 13 residues. Trimming stripped 3 bases from V and 4 bases from J, with 10 bases between. Germline CDR1 and CDR2: SGHKS and YYEKEE (reference sequence). The CDR3 nucleotides read TGTGCCAGCAGCTCCGCCGGGGGCTATGGCTACACCTTC. Encoded protein: CASSSAGGYGYTF.

The gene calls are TRBV2 and TRBJ2-1; 15 positions match TRBD2. The junction had 1 base not matched to a gene; V was cut back by 6 bases and J by 10 bases. In germline, CDR1 is SNHLY, CDR2 FYNNEI. The CDR3 is 13 amino acids. DNA of the CDR3: TGTGCCAGCAGCGGACTAGCGGGGGGGGAGCAGTTCTTC. It translates to CASSGLAGGEQFF.

This clone was observed a handful of times. The gene calls are TRBV5-6 and TRBJ2-1; perhaps D is TRBD1 or TRBD2 (5 bases each). V was pared by 2 bases and J by 2 bases, with 17 bases between. Germline CDR1 is SGHDT and CDR2 is YYEEEE. The CDR3 extends over 17 amino acids. CDR3 bases: TGTGCCAGCAGCTTTGTGGCCGGGACCAATACCTACAATGAGCAGTTCTTC. Translating gives CASSFVAGTNTYNEQFF.

The V gene is TRBV6-5, the J gene TRBJ2-6; maybe TRBD1 (6 bases). V lost 5 bases and J lost 3, with 11 bases in between. Germline-derived CDR1 and CDR2 are MNHEY and SVGAGI. This CDR3 comprises 15 residues. In DNA, the CDR3 is TGTGCCAGCAGTCCCCAGACAGGTGGGGCCAACGTCCTGACTTTC. As protein: CASSPQTGGANVLTF.

The chain carries TRBV6-5 and TRBJ1-3; D not resolved. The germline V gene has CDR1 MNHEY and CDR2 SVGAGI. The length of the CDR3 is 14 residues. The germline V and J ends were trimmed by 6 bases and 7 bases, with 16 bases remaining between them. The CDR3 DNA is TGTGCCAGCAGCGAGGTCCTTCGGGGTAACACCATATATTTT. Protein product: CASSEVLRGNTIYF.

V usage is TRBV2 and J usage is TRBJ1-2; 7 bases are a match to TRBD1. Germline CDR1 reads SNHLY; CDR2 reads FYNNEI. Trimming took 6 bases from V and 1 from J; bases not matched to a gene: 11. CDR3 length equals 16 residues. This CDR3 is CASSEDRRPLNYGYTF. In DNA form, the CDR3 reads TGTGCCAGCAGCGAGGACAGGCGCCCCCTTAACTATGGCTACACCTTC. The variable domain in full, completed from reference TRBV2 and TRBJ1-2, reads EPEVTQTPSHQVTQMGQEVILRCVPISNHLYFYWYRQILGQKVEFLVSFYNNEISEKSEIFDDQFSVERPDGSNFTLKIRSTKLEDSAMYFCASSEDRRPLNYGYTFGSGTRLTVV.

The chain carries TRBV4-1 and TRBJ2-7; D perhaps matches TRBD1 (5 bases). Germline V gene sequence: CDR1 MGHRA, CDR2 YSYEKL. This CDR3 spans 14 amino acids. The V end lost 0 bases, the J end lost 3 bases, and 9 bases lay between the germline ends. The CDR3 bases are TGCGCCAGCAGCCAAGAGACAGCTTACTACGAGCAGTACTTC. Protein sequence: CASSQETAYYEQYF.

The genes are TRBV5-1 and TRBJ2-1; TRBD2 matches 13 bases. The CDR3 extends over 16 amino acids. V lost 0 bases and J lost 9; bases outside the gene matches: 6. Germline assignment: CDR1 SGHRS and CDR2 YFSETQ. CDR3 protein: CASSLVGTSGMGEQFF. The CDR3 nucleotides are TGCGCCAGCAGCTTGGTAGGGACTAGCGGGATGGGTGAGCAGTTCTTC.

This chain links TRBV2 with TRBJ1-5, with a possible D match to TRBD1 (6 bases). The length of the CDR3 is 15 residues. Trimming shortened V by 0 bases and J by 7 bases, and 13 bases separated the two germline ends. Germline-derived CDR1 and CDR2 are SNHLY and FYNNEI. CDR3 protein: CASSEANRVGQPQHF. The CDR3 DNA follows: TGTGCCAGCAGTGAAGCAAACAGGGTGGGCCAGCCCCAGCATTTT. Complete variable domain (other parts from reference TRBV2 and TRBJ1-5): EPEVTQTPSHQVTQMGQEVILRCVPISNHLYFYWYRQILGQKVEFLVSFYNNEISEKSEIFDDQFSVERPDGSNFTLKIRSTKLEDSAMYFCASSEANRVGQPQHFGDGTRLSIL.

This clone has a single count. This sequence joins TRBV19 and TRBJ1-2, with 7 positions matching TRBD1. This CDR3 is built from 14 residues. The ends lost 5 bases at V and 5 bases at J; junction bases unmatched: 8. Germline V gene sequence: CDR1 LNHDA, CDR2 SQIVND (reference sequence). CDR3 amino acids: CASSVRQGAYGYTF. The CDR3 coding sequence is TGTGCCAGTAGTGTACGACAGGGCGCGTATGGCTACACCTTC.

This chain connects TRBV19 to TRBJ1-1, with TRBD1 matching over 7 bases. Trimming at V came to 2 bases and at J to 4 bases, leaving 7 bases not matched to a gene. CDR1 is LNHDA and CDR2 is SQIVND in the germline V gene (reference sequence). The CDR3 runs 15 residues. The CDR3 DNA is TGTGCCAGTAGTATATTGGGCAGGACAGGCACTGAAGCTTTCTTT. Its protein product is CASSILGRTGTEAFF.

The V call is TRBV29-1, the J call TRBJ1-2; TRBD1 matches 8 bases. The CDR3 spans 13 residues. Germline assignment: CDR1 SQVTM and CDR2 ANQGSEA. The trim removed 8 bases at V and 7 bases at J, leaving 12 bases unmatched. CDR3 bases: TGCAGCTTCCTCAAGGACAGGGAGGGTGGCTACACCTTC. It translates to CSFLKDREGGYTF.

The rearrangement joins TRBV6-5 to TRBJ2-2; no reliable D call. This CDR3 is built from 13 residues. The V end was cut by 2 bases, the J end by 4 bases, with 5 bases between. Germline-derived CDR1 and CDR2 are MNHEY and SVGAGI. CDR3 sequence: CASSYTFTGELFF. Written as DNA, the CDR3 is TGTGCCAGCAGTTACACCTTCACCGGGGAGCTGTTTTTT.

The CDR3 spells CAWSVSQDSPLHF. In DNA, the CDR3 is TGTGCCTGGAGTGTATCCCAGGATTCACCCCTCCACTTT. The genes are TRBV30 and TRBJ1-6; D gene ambiguous. Per the germline V gene, CDR1 is GTSNPN and CDR2 is SVGIG (reference sequence). The CDR3 is 13 amino acids. Trimming took off 0 bases at V and 8 bases at J, with 8 bases between the two ends. Looking up the rest from reference TRBV30 and TRBJ1-6 gives the full variable domain: SQTIHQWPATLVQPVGSPLSLECTVEGTSNPNLYWYRQAAGRGLQLLFYSVGIGQISSEVPQNLSASRPQDRQFILSSKKLLLSDSGFYLCAWSVSQDSPLHFGNGTRLTVT.

The rearrangement uses TRBV3-1 (or the pseudogene TRBV3-2) and TRBJ1-2; D remains unclear. This CDR3 spans 14 amino acids. Germline-derived CDR1 and CDR2 are LGHDT and YNNKEL (reference sequence). V was cut by 6 bases and J by 2 bases, with 13 bases left in between. The CDR3 loop reads CASSHTLGNYGYTF. As DNA, the CDR3 is TGTGCCAGCAGTCATACCCTTGGGAACTATGGCTACACCTTC.

The chain couples TRBV12-3 or TRBV12-4 to TRBJ2-7; D not certain. The CDR3 runs 11 residues. Trimming stripped 3 bases from V and 5 bases from J, with 5 bases between. This CDR3 is CASSFGHEQYF. The CDR3 nucleotides are TGTGCCAGCAGTTTCGGCCACGAGCAGTACTTC.

This chain joins TRBV4-1 and TRBJ2-3, with 15 bases lining up with TRBD2. CDR3 length equals 19 residues. Germline trimming cut 3 bases from V and 5 bases from J; bases unmatched to any gene: 12. Germline assignment: CDR1 MGHRA and CDR2 YSYEKL. The CDR3 protein is CASSHPGLAGGPGLDTQYF. The CDR3 DNA reads TGCGCCAGCAGCCATCCGGGACTAGCGGGAGGCCCAGGGTTAGATACGCAGTATTTT.

J is TRBJ1-2 and V is TRBV28, with a possible D match to TRBD1 (5 bases). CDR3 length: 14 residues. V was pared by 6 bases and J by 7 bases, with 18 bases between. In germline, CDR1 is MDHEN, CDR2 SYDVKM. The CDR3 sequence is CASSQLWGTSGYTF. The CDR3 DNA follows: TGTGCCAGCAGCCAATTGTGGGGGACTAGTGGCTACACCTTC.

The CDR3 region is CASGRARDTQYF. CDR3 coding DNA: TGTGCCAGCGGGAGGGCCAGGGATACGCAGTATTTT. The J gene is TRBJ2-3, the V gene TRBV6-5, with 7 nucleotides matching TRBD2. This CDR3 region has 12 residues. Germline V gene lookup returns CDR1 MNHEY and CDR2 SVGAGI. V gave up 8 bases and J gave up 6 bases; unmatched junction bases: 5.

The chain joins TRBV30 to TRBJ1-4; 8 nucleotides align to TRBD1. Germline trimming cut 0 bases from V and 8 bases from J; bases unmatched to any gene: 5. Germline CDR1 GTSNPN, CDR2 SVGIG (reference sequence). The CDR3 consists of 14 residues. The CDR3 region has the DNA TGTGCCTGGAGTGTACGGACAGGGAGGGAAAAACTGTTTTTT. Encoded protein: CAWSVRTGREKLFF.

This chain uses TRBV6-6 with TRBJ1-2, with D possibly matching TRBD1 (5 bases). This CDR3 spans 14 amino acids. The germline V gene has CDR1 MNHNY and CDR2 SVGAGI (reference sequence). With 3 bases removed from V and 0 bases from J, the gap between germline ends came to 8 bases. CDR3 region: CASSYGASNYGYTF. In DNA form, the CDR3 reads TGTGCCAGCAGTTATGGGGCGTCTAACTATGGCTACACCTTC.

The chain is built from TRBV3-1 (or the pseudogene TRBV3-2) and TRBJ1-3; D is ambiguous. The germline V gene has CDR1 LGHDT and CDR2 YNNKEL (reference sequence). The V end lost 1 base, the J end lost 4 bases, and 8 bases lay between the germline ends. This CDR3 comprises 14 residues. The CDR3 DNA follows: TGTGCCAGCAGCCAAGGTATAGGAGGAAACACCATATATTTT. It encodes CASSQGIGGNTIYF.